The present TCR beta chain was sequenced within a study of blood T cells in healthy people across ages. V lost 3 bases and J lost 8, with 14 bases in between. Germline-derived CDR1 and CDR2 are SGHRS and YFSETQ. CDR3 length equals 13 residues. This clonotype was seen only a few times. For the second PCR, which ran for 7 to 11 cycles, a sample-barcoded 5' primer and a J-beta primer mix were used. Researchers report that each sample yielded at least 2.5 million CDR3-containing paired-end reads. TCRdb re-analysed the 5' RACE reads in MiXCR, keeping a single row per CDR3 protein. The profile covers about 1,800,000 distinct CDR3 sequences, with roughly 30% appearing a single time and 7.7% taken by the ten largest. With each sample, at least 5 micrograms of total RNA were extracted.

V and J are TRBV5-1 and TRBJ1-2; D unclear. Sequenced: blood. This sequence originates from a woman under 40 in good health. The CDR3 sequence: CASSYGQSGGYTF. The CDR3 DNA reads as TGCGCCAGCAGCTACGGGCAGTCGGGGGGCTACACCTTC.